This T cell receptor beta chain was captured by sequencing in a study of T cells in Graves' hyperthyroidism and ophthalmopathy. Researchers took RNA transcripts and amplified the TCR beta CDR3 regions from them. The HTBI primer set was used in a first-round RT-PCR of the TCR CDR3. From the multiplex PCR reads, TCRdb called clonotypes with MiXCR, one entry per CDR3 protein. The data contain some 510,000 distinct CDR3 sequences, 35% to 55% of them singletons. In this sample, this clonotype turned up a few times. The material sequenced was peripheral blood or thyroid tissue (not recorded which). This receptor was obtained from a woman aged 18-29 years with Graves' hyperthyroidism.

This chain's CDR3 is CASSLSRGGRTEAFF. CDR3 coding DNA: TGTGCCAGCAGCTTATCAAGAGGGGGACGCACTGAAGCTTTCTTT. The V and J genes are TRBV7-8 and TRBJ1-1; the D gene is possibly TRBD1 (6 bases). The CDR3 has 15 amino acids. V was pared by 2 bases and J by 4 bases, with 14 bases between. Germline loops: CDR1 SGHVS, CDR2 FQNEAQ.